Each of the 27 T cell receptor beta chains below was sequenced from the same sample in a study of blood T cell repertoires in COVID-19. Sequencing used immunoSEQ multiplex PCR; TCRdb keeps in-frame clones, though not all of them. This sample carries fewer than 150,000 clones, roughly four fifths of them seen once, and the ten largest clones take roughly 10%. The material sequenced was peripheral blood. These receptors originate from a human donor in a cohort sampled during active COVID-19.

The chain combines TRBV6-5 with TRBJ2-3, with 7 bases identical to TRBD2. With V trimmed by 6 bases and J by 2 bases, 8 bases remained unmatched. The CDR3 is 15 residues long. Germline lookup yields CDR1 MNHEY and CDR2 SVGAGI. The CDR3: CASRRLAVVTDTQYF. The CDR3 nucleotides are TGTGCCAGCAGGAGGCTAGCGGTGGTCACAGATACGCAGTATTTT.

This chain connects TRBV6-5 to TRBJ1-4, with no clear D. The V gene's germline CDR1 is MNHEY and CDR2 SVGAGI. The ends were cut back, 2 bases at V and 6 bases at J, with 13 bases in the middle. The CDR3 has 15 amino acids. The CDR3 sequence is CASSYGDGRDEKLFF. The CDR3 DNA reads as TGTGCCAGCAGTTACGGGGATGGGAGAGATGAAAAACTGTTTTTT.

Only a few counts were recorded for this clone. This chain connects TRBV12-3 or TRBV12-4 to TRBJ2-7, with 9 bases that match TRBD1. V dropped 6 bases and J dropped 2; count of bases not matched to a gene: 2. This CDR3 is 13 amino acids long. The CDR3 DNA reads TGTGCCAGCAGAAGGACAGGGGCCTACGAGCAGTACTTC. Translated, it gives CASRRTGAYEQYF.

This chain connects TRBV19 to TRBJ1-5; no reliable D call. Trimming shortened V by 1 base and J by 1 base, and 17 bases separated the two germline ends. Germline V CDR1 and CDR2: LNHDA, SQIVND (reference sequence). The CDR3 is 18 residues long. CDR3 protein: CASSIGRPQYGSNQPQHF. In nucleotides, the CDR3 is TGTGCCAGTAGTATAGGAAGACCACAGTATGGGAGCAATCAGCCCCAGCATTTT.

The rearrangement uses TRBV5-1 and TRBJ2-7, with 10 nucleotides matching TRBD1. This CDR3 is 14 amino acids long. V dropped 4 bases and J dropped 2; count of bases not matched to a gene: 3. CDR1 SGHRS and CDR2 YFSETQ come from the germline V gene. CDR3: CASSPGTGAYEQYF. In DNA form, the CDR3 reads TGCGCCAGCAGCCCCGGGACAGGGGCCTACGAGCAGTACTTC.

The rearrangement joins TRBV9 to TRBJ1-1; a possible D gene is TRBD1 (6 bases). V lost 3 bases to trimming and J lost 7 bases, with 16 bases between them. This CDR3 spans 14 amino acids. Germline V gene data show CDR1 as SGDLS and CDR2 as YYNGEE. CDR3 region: CASSAEDRTFEAFF. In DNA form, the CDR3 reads TGTGCCAGCAGCGCAGAGGACAGAACGTTTGAAGCTTTCTTT.

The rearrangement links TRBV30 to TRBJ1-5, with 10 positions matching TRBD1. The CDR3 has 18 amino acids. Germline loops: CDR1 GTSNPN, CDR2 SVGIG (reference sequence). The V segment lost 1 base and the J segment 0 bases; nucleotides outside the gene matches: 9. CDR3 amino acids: CAWSDGDRGTASNQPQHF. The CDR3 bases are TGTGCCTGGAGTGACGGGGACAGGGGAACCGCTAGCAATCAGCCCCAGCATTTT.

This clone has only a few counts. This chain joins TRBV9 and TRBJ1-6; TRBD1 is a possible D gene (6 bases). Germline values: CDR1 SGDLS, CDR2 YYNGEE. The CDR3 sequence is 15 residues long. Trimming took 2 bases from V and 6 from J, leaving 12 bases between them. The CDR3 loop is CASSVSQGLNSPLHF. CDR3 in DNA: TGTGCCAGCAGCGTTTCACAGGGTCTTAATTCACCCCTCCACTTT.

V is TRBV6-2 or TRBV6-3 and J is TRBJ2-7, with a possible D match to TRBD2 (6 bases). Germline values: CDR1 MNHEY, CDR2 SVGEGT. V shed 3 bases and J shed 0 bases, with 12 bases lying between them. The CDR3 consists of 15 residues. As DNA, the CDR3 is TGTGCCAGCAGTTATGGAGGGGCTAGCTCCTACGAGCAGTACTTC. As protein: CASSYGGASSYEQYF.

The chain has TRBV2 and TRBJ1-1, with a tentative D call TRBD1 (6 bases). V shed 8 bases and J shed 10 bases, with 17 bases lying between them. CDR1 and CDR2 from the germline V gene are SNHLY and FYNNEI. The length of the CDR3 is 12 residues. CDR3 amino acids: CASPEPRGVAFF. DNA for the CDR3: TGTGCCAGCCCGGAACCCAGGGGTGTAGCTTTCTTT.

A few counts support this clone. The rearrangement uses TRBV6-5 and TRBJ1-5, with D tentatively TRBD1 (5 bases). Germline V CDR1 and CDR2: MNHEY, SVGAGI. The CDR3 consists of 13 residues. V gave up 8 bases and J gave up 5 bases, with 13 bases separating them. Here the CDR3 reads CASRRGGDQPQHF. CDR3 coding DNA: TGTGCCAGCCGGCGGGGCGGTGATCAGCCCCAGCATTTT.

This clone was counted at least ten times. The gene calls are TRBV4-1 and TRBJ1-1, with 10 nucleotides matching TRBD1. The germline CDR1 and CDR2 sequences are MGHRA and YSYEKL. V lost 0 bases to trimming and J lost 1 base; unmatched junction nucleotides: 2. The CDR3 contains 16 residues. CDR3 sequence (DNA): TGCGCCAGCAGCCAAGAAGGGACAGGGGCGAACACTGAAGCTTTCTTT. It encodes CASSQEGTGANTEAFF.

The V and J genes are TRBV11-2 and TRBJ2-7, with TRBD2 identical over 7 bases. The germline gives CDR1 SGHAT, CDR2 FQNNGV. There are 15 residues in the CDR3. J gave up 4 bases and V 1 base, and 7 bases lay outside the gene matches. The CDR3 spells CASSLADWGGYEQYF. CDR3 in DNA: TGTGCCAGCAGCTTAGCGGACTGGGGGGGGTACGAGCAGTACTTC.

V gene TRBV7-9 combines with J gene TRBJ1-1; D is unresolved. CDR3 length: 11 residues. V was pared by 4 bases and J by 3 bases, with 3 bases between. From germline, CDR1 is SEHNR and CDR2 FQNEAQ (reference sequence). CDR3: CASSSYTEAFF. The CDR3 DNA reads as TGTGCCAGCAGCTCCTACACTGAAGCTTTCTTT.

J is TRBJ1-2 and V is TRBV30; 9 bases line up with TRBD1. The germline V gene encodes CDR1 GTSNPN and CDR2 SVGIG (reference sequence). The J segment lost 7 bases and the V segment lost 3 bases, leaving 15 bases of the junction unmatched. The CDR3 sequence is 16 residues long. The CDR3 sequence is CAWSSGQGPGGVGYTF. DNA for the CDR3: TGTGCCTGGAGCTCCGGACAGGGGCCTGGGGGGGTTGGCTACACCTTC.

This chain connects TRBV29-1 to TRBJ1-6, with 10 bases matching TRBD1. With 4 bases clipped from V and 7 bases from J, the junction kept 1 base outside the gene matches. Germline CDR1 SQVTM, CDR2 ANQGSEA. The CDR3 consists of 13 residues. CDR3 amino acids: CSVGTGGNSPLHF. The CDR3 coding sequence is TGCAGCGTTGGGACAGGGGGGAATTCACCCCTCCACTTT.

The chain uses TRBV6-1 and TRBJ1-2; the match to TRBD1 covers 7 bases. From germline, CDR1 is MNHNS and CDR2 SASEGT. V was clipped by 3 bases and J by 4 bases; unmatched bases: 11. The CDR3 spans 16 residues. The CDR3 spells CASSDLLVGTAYGYTF. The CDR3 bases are TGTGCCAGCAGTGATCTCCTCGTCGGGACAGCCTATGGCTACACCTTC.

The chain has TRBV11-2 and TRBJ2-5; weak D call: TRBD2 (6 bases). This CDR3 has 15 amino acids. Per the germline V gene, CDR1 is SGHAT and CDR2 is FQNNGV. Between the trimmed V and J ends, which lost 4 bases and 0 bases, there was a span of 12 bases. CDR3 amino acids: CASSSSGTHQETQYF. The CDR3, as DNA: TGTGCCAGCAGCTCCTCCGGGACTCACCAAGAGACCCAGTACTTC.

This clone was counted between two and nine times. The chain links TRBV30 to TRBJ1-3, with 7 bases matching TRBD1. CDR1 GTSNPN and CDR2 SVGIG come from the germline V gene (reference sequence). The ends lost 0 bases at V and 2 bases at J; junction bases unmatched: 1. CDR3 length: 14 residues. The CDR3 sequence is CAWSVGQPGNTIYF. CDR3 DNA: TGTGCCTGGAGTGTGGGACAGCCTGGAAACACCATATATTTT. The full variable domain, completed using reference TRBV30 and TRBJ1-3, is SQTIHQWPATLVQPVGSPLSLECTVEGTSNPNLYWYRQAAGRGLQLLFYSVGIGQISSEVPQNLSASRPQDRQFILSSKKLLLSDSGFYLCAWSVGQPGNTIYFGEGSWLTVV.

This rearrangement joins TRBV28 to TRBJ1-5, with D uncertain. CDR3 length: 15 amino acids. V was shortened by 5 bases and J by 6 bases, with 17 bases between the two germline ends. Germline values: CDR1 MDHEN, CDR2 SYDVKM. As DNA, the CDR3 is TGTGCCAGCAGTCCGAACAACGGGTTCGTTCAGCCCCAGCATTTT. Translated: CASSPNNGFVQPQHF.

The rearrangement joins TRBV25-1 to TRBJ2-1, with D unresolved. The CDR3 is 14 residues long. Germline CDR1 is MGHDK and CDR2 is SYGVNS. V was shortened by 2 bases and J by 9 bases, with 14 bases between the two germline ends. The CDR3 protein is CASSEGFLGLEQFF. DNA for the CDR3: TGTGCCAGCAGTGAAGGATTTCTAGGTCTTGAGCAGTTCTTC.

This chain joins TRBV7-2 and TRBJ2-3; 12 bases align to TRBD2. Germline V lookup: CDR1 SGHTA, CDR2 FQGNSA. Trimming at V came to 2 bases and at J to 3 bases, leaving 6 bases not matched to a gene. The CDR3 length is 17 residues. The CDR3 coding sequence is TGTGCCAGCAGCTTACAGTCTAGCGGGGGGGTAACAGATACGCAGTATTTT. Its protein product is CASSLQSSGGVTDTQYF. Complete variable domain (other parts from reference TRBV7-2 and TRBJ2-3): GAGVSQSPSNKVTEKGKDVELRCDPISGHTALYWYRQSLGQGLEFLIYFQGNSAPDKSGLPSDRFSAERTGGSVSTLTIQRTQQEDSAVYLCASSLQSSGGVTDTQYFGPGTRLTVL.

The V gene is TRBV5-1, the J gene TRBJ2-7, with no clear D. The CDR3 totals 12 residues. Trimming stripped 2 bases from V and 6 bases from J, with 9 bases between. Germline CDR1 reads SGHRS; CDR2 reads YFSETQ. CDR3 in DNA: TGCGCCAGCAGCTTCCCCCCGGGCGAGCAGTACTTC. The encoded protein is CASSFPPGEQYF.

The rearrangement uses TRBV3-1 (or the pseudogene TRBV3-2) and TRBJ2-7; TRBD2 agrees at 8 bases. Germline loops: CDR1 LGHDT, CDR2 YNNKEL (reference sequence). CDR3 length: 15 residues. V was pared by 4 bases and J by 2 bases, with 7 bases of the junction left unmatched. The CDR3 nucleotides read TGTGCCAGCAGCCTCCAAGGCGGGGGGACCTACGAGCAGTACTTC. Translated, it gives CASSLQGGGTYEQYF.

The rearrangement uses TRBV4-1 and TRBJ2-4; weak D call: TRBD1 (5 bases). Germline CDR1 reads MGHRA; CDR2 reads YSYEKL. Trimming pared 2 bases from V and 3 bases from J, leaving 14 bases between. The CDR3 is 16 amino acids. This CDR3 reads CASSQHLRGYKNIQYF. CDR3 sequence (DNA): TGCGCCAGCAGCCAACACCTTAGGGGTTACAAAAACATTCAGTACTTC.

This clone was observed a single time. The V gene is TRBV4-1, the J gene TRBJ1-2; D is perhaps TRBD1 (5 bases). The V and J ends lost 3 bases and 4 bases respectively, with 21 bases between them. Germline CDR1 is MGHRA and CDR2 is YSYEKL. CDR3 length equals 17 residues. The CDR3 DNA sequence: TGCGCCAGCAGCCACCAATCCACTACACCAGGGATCTATGGCTACACCTTC. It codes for CASSHQSTTPGIYGYTF.

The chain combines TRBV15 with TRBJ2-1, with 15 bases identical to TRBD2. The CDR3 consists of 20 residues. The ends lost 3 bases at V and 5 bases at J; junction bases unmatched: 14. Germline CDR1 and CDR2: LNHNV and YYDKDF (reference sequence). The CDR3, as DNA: TGTGCCACCAGCAGTGGGGGACAGGGACTAGCGGGGGGACCTAACAATGAGCAGTTCTTC. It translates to CATSSGGQGLAGGPNNEQFF.